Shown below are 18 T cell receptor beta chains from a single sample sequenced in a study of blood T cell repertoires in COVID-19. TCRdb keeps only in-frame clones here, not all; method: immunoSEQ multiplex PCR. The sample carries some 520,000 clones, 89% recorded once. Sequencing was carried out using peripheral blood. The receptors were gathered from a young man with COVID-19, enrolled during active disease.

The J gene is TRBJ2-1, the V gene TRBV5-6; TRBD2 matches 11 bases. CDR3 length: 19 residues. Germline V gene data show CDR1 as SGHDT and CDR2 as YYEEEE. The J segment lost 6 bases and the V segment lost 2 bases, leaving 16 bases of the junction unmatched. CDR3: CASSFTRLAGSSGLNEQFF. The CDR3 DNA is TGTGCCAGCAGCTTCACTCGACTAGCGGGATCCTCCGGACTCAATGAGCAGTTCTTC.

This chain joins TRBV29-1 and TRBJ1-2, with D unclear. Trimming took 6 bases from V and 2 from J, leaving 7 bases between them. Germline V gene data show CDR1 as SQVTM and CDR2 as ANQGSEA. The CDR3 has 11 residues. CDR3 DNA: TGCAGCGTAACAGTGAACTATGGCTACACCTTC. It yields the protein CSVTVNYGYTF.

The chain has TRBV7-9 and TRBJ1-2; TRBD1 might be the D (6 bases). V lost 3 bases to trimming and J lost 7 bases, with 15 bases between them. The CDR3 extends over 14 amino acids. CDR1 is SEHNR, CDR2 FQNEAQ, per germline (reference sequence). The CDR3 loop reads CASSFTFGGFGYTF. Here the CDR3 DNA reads TGTGCCAGCAGCTTTACTTTTGGGGGCTTTGGCTACACCTTC.

CDR3 sequence reads: CASSTMDRGLVDTQYF. The DNA for the CDR3 is TGTGCCAGTAGTACGATGGACAGGGGGCTGGTAGATACGCAGTATTTT. J is TRBJ2-3 and V is TRBV19; 11 bases are a match to TRBD1. V shed 4 bases and J 5 bases; nucleotides not matched to a gene: 8. The germline gives CDR1 LNHDA, CDR2 SQIVND (reference sequence). This CDR3 is 16 amino acids long.

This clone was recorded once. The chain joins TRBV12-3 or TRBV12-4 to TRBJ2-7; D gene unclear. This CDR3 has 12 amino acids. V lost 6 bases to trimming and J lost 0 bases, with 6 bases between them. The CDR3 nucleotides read TGTGCCAGCAGCTGGAGCTCCTACGAGCAGTACTTC. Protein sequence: CASSWSSYEQYF.

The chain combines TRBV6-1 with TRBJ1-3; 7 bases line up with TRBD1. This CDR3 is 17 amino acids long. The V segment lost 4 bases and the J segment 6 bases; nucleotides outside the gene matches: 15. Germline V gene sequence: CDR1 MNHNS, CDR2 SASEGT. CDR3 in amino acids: CASSATSGGSGLNTIYF. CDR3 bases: TGTGCCAGCAGTGCAACCTCAGGGGGATCGGGATTAAACACCATATATTTT.

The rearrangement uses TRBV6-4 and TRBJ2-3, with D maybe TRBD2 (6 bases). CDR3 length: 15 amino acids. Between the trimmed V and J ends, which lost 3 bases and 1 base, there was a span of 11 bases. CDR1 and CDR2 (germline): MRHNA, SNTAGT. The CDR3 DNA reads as TGTGCCAGCAGTGATGGGGAGGTTGGCACAGATACGCAGTATTTT. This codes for CASSDGEVGTDTQYF.

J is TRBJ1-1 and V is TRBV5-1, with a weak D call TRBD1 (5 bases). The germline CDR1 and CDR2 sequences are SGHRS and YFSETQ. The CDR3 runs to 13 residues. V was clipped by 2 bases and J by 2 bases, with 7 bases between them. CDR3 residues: CASSLQDNTEAFF. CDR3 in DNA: TGCGCCAGCAGCTTACAGGATAACACTGAAGCTTTCTTT.

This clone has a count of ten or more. The CDR3 coding sequence is TGTGCCAGCAGCTTAGGGACAGCTAATGAAAAACTGTTTTTT. It codes for CASSLGTANEKLFF. The chain couples TRBV7-2 to TRBJ1-4; possibly TRBD1 for D (6 bases). The CDR3 is made up of 14 amino acids. Germline CDR1 reads SGHTA; CDR2 reads FQGNSA. Between the trimmed V and J ends, which lost 1 base and 3 bases, there was a span of 6 bases.

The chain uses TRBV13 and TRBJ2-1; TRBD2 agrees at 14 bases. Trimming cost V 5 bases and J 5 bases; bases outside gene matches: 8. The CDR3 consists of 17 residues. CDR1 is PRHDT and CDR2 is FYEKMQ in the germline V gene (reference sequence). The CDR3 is CASSPRLAGGPHNEQFF. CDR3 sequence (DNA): TGTGCCAGCAGCCCTAGACTAGCGGGAGGGCCCCACAATGAGCAGTTCTTC.

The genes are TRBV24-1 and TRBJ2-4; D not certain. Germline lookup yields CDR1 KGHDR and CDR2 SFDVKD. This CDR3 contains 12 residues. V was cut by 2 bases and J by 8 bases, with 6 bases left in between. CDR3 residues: CATSDSEDIQYF. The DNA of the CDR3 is TGTGCCACCAGTGATTCTGAGGACATTCAGTACTTC.

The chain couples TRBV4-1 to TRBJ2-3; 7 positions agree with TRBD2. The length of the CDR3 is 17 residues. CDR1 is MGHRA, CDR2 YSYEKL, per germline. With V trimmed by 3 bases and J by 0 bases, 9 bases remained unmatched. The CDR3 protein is CASSQGGMRMSTDTQYF. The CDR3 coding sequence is TGCGCCAGCAGCCAGGGGGGGATGCGGATGAGCACAGATACGCAGTATTTT.

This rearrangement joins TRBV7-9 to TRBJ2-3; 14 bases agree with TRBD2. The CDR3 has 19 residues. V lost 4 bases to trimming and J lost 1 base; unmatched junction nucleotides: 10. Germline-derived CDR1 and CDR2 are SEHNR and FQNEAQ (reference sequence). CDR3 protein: CASSSQMTSGRARTDTQYF. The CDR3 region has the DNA TGTGCCAGCAGCTCACAAATGACTAGCGGGAGGGCTCGCACAGATACGCAGTATTTT.

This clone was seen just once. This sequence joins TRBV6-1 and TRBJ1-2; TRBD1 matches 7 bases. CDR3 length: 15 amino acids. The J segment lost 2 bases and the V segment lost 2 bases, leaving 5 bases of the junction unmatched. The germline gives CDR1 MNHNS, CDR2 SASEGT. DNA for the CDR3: TGTGCCAGCAGTGAACAAAAGGGACAGAACTATGGCTACACCTTC. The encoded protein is CASSEQKGQNYGYTF.

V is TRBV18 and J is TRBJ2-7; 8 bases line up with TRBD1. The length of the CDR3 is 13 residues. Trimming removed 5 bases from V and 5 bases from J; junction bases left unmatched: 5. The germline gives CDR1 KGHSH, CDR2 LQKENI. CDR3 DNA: TGTGCCAGCTCAAGGACAGGGTACGACGAGCAGTACTTC. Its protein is CASSRTGYDEQYF.

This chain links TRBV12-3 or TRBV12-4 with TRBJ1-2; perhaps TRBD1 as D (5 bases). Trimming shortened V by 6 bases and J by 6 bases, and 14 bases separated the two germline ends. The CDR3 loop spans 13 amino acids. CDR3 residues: CASSDQGLDGYTF. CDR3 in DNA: TGTGCCAGCAGCGACCAGGGCCTGGATGGCTACACCTTC.

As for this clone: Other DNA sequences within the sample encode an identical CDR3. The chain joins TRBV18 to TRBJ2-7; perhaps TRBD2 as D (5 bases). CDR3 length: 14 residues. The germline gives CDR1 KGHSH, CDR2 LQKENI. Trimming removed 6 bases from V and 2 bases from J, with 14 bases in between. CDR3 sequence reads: CASSPRAGTYEQYF. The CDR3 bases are TGTGCCAGCTCGCCCCGGGCCGGGACCTACGAGCAGTACTTC.

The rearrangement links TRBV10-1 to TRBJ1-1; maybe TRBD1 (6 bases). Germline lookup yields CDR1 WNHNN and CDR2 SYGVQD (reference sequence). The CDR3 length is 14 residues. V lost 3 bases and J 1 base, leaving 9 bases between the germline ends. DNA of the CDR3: TGCGCCAGCAGTGATACACAGGGGAACACTGAAGCTTTCTTT. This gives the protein CASSDTQGNTEAFF.